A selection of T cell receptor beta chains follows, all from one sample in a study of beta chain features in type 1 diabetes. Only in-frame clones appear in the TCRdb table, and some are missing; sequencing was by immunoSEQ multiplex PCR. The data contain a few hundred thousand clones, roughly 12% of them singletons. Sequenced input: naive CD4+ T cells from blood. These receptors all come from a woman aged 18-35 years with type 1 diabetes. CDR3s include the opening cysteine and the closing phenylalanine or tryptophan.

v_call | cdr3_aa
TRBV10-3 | CAISDPGLAGEDTQYF
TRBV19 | CASSGGTGYHEQYF
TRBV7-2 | CASSPRVREKLFF
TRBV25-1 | CASSELGDRTYEQYF
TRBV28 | CASSSREPVQETQYF
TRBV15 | CATSRVGLAGGNQETQYF
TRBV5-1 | CASSLQGNGANVLTF
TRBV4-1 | CASSQDRVRAWDTGELFF
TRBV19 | CASQRDRGYEQYF
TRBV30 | CAWTAGLEETQYF
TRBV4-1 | CASSQTLGGLYEQYF
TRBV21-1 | CASPENHRPGYNEQFF
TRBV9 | CASSGRTAYGYTF
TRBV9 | CASSPQAGEETQYF
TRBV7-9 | CASSQGLAGAQETQYF
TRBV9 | CASSVDPLAKNIQYF
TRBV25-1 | CASSVRRGGHGTQYF
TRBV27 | CASSRLQLAGQPQHF
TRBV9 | CASSGGEAGPNSNQPQHF
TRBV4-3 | CASSQAGLNTDTQYF
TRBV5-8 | CASSFSRGGYTEAFF
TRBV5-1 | CASSRSGGPQFYNEQFF
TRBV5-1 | CASSGSQGADGYTF
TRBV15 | CATSRGVAQENEKLFF
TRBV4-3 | CASSQESALYYEQYF
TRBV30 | CAWSGGANEKLFF
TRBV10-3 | CAISEDNVGPQHF
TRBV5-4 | CASSLGATGVFGYTF
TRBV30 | CAWSVLWGAGELFF
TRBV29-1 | CSVEDRVSWDTEAFF
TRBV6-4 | CASSDSTQGYTF
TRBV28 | CASSSGTGSDF
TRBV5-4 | CASSSRTGRGNEQYF
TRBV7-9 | CASSPGQGGYGYTF
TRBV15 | CATSSLGSNQPQHF
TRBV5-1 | CASSLGGPGGYTF
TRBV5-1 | CASSLGQGLTDTQYF
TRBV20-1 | CSEKESYEQYF
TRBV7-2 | CASSLGVRADTQYF